This T cell receptor (beta chain) was recorded in a study of cytomegalovirus exposure and HLA in healthy donors. Background on the study: Membership in the Caucasian-associated ancestry cluster was found for around 81% of about 430 genotyped donors.

With 60 Vbeta and 13 Jbeta primers, the PCR was carried out. Generated by immunoSEQ multiplex PCR, the TCRdb table keeps only in-frame clones and is missing some. The sample yields around 300,000 clones, 84% seen once. V dropped 5 bases and J dropped 15 bases, with 14 bases sitting between them. Germline-derived CDR1 and CDR2 are SEHNR and FQNEAQ (reference sequence). The CDR3 covers 11 residues. Study-wide results and caveats: Later analysis indicated greater clonal expansion among HLA-associated TCR beta chains than among equally common other chains. Sequencing artifact likely explains a cluster of highly shared sequence variants. Both high specificity and high sensitivity reportedly marked the classifier's diagnosis of cytomegalovirus status.

As regards this clone: The antigen is not known.

The V and J genes are TRBV7-9 and TRBJ2-1; D remains ambiguous. This clonotype was sampled from a woman in her thirties or forties in good health and CMV-seropositive. Sequencing was carried out using PBMCs. CDR3 nucleotide sequence: TGTGCCAGCAGCGCGGTCTCCACGCGGTTCTTC. Protein product: CASSAVSTRFF.